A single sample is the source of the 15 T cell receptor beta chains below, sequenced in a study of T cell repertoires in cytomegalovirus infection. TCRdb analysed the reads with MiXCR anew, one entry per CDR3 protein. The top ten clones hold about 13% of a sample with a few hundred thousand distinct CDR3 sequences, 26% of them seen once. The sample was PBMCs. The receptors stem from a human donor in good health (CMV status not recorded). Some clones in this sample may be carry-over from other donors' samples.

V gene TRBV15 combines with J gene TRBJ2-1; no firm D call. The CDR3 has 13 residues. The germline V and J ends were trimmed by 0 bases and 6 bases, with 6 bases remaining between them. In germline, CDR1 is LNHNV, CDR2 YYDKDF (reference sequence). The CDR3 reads CATSRDPSNEQFF. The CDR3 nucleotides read TGTGCCACCAGCAGAGATCCCAGCAATGAGCAGTTCTTC.

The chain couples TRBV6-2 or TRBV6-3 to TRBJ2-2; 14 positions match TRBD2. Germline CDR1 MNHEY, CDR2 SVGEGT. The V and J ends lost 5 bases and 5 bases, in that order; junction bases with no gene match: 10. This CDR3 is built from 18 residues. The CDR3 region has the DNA TGTGCCAGCAGTGGTCCGGGACTAGCGGGAGTAAGAACCGGGGAGCTGTTTTTT. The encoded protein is CASSGPGLAGVRTGELFF.

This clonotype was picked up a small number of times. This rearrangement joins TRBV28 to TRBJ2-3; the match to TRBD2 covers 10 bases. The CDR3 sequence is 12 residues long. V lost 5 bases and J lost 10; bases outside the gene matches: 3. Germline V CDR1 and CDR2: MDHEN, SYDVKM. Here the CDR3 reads CASSPTSGPQYF. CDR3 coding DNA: TGTGCCAGCAGTCCGACTAGCGGGCCGCAGTATTTT.

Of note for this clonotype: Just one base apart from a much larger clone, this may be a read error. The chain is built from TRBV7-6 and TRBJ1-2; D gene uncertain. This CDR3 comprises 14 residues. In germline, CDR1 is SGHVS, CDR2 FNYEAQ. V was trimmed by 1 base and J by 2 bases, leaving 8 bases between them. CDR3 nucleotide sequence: TGTGCCAGCAGCTTAGACGCCAGCAACTATGGCTACACCTTC. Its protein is CASSLDASNYGYTF.

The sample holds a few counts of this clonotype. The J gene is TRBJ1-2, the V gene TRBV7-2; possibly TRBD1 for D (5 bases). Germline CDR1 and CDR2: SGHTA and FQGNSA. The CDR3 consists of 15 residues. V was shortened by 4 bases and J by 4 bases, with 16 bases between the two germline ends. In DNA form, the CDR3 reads TGTGCCAGCAGCTCCAGCATGAGGGGAACCTATGGCTACACCTTC. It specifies CASSSSMRGTYGYTF.

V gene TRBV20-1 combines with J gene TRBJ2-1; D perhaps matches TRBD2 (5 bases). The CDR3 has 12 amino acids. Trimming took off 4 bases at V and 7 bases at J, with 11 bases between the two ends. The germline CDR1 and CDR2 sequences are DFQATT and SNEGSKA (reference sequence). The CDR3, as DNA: TGCAGTGCTACTCATTCGGGGAATGAGCAGTTCTTC. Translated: CSATHSGNEQFF.

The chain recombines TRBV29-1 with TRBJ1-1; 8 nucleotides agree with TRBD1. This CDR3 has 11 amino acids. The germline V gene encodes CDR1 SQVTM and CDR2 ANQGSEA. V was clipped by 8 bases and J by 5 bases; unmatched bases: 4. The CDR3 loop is CSPGGATEAFF. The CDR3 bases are TGCAGCCCAGGGGGCGCGACTGAAGCTTTCTTT.

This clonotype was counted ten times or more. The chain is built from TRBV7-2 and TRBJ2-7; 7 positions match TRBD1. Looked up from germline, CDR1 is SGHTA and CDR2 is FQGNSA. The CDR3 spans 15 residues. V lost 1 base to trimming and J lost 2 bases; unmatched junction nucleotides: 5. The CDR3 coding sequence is TGTGCCAGCAGCTTAGACCCCCAGGGGGCCTACGAGCAGTACGTC. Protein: CASSLDPQGAYEQYV.

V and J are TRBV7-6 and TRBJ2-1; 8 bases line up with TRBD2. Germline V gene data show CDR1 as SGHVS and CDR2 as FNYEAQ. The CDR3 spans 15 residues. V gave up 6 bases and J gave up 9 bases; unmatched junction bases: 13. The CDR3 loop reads CASSMEAGELSEQFF. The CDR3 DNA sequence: TGTGCCAGCAGTATGGAAGCGGGAGAGTTAAGTGAGCAGTTCTTC.

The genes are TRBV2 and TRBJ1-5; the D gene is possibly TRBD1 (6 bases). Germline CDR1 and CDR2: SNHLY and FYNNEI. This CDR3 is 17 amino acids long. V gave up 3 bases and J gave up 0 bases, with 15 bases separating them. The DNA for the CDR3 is TGTGCCAGCAGTGATCCTACGCAGGGGAATAGCAATCAGCCCCAGCATTTT. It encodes CASSDPTQGNSNQPQHF.

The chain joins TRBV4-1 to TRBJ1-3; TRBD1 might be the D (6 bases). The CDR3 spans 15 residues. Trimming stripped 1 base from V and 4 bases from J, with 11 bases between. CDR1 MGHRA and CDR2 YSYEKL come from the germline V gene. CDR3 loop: CASSQGAGVGNTIYF. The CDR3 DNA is TGCGCCAGCAGCCAAGGCGCAGGGGTGGGAAACACCATATATTTT.

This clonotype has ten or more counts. CDR3 protein: CASSLDHEQFF. CDR3 bases: TGTGCCAGCAGCTTAGACCATGAGCAGTTCTTC. The rearrangement uses TRBV7-2 and TRBJ2-1; D gene uncertain. CDR3 length: 11 amino acids. The V gene lost 1 base and the J gene lost 8 bases, with 3 bases spanning the gap. Germline loops: CDR1 SGHTA, CDR2 FQGNSA.

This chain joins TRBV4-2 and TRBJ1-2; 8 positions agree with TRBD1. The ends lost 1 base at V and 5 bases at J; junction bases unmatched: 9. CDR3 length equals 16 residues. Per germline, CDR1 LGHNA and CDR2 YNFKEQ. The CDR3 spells CASSQVISQGGYGYTF. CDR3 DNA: TGTGCCAGCAGCCAAGTGATCTCACAGGGGGGTTATGGCTACACCTTC.

In nucleotides, the CDR3 is TGCAGTGCTAGAGATCTGCTAGCGGGCACAGATACGCAGTATTTT. This gives the protein CSARDLLAGTDTQYF. The V gene is TRBV20-1, the J gene TRBJ2-3, with TRBD2 matching 7 bases. J gave up 1 base and V 0 bases, and 4 bases lay outside the gene matches. CDR1 and CDR2 from the germline V gene are DFQATT and SNEGSKA (reference sequence). The CDR3 is 15 residues long.

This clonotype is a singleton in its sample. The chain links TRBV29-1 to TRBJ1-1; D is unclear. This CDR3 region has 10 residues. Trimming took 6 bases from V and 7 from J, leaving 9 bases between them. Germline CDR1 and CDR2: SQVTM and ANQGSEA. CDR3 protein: CSVMVLEAFF. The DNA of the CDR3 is TGCAGCGTGATGGTCCTTGAAGCTTTCTTT.